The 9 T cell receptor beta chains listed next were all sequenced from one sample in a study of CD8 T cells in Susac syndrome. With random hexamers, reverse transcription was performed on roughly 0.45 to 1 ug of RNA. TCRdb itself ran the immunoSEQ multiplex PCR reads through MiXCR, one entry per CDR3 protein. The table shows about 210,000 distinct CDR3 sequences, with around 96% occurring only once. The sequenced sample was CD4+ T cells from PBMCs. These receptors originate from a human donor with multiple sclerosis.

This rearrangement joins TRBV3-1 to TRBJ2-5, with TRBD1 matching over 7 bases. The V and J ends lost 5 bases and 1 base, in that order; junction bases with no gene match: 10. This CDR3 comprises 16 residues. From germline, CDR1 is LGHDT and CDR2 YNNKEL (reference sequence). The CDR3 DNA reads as TGTGCCAGCAGCGCAAGGACAGGAAAAGGCCAAGAGACCCAGTACTTC. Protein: CASSARTGKGQETQYF.

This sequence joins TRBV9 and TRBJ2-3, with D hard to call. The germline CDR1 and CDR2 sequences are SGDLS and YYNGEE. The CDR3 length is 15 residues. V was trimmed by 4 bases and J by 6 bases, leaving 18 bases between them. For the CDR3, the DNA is TGTGCCAGCAGCCCCAGAGGACCCCGGGCTGATACGCAGTATTTT. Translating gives CASSPRGPRADTQYF.

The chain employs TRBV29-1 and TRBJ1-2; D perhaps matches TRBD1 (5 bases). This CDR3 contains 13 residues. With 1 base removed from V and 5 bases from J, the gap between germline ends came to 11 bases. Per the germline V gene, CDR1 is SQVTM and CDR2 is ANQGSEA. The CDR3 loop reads CSVEVIGGYGYTF. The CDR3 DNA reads TGCAGCGTTGAAGTGATTGGGGGGTATGGCTACACCTTC.

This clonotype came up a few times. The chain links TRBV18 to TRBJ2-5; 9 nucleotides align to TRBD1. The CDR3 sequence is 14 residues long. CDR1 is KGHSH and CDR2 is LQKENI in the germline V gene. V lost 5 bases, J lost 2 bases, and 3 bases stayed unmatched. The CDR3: CASSSTGGQETQYF. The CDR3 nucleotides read TGTGCCAGCTCATCGACAGGGGGTCAAGAGACCCAGTACTTC.

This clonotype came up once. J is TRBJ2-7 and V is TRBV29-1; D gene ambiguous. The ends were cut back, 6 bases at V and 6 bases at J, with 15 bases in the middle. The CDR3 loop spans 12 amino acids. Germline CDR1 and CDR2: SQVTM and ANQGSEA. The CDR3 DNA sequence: TGCAGCGTCTATCACTCCTGGGGCGAGCAGTACTTC. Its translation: CSVYHSWGEQYF.

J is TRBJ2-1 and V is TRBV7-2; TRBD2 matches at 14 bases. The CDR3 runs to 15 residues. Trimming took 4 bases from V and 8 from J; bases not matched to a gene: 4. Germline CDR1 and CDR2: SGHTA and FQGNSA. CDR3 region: CASSSTSGGAHEQFF. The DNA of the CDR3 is TGTGCCAGCAGCTCGACTAGCGGGGGGGCTCATGAGCAGTTCTTC.

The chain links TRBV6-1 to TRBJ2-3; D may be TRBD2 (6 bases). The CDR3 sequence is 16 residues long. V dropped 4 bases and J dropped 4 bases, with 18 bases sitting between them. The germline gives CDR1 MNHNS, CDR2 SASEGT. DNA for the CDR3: TGTGCCAGCAGTGTTTCAACCGGGGGACGTTCAGATACGCAGTATTTT. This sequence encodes CASSVSTGGRSDTQYF.

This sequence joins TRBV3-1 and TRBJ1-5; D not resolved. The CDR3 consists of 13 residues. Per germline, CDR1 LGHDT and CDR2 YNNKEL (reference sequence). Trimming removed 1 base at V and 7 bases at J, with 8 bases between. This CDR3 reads CASSQGSKQPQHF. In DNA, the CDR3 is TGTGCCAGCAGCCAAGGGTCGAAACAGCCCCAGCATTTT.

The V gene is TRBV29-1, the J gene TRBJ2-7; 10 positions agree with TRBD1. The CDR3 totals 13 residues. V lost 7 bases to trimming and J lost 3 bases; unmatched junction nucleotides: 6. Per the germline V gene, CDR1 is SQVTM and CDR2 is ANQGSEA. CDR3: CSANRDRGYEQYF. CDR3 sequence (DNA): TGCAGCGCAAACCGGGACAGGGGCTACGAGCAGTACTTC.